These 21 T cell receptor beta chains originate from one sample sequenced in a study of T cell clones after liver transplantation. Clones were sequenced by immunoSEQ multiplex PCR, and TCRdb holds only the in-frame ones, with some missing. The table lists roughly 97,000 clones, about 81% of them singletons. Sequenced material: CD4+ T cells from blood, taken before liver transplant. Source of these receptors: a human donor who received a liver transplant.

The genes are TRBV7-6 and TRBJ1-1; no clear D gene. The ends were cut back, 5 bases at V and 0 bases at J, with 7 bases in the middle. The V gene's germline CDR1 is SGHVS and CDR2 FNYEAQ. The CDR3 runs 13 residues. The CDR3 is CASSQALNTEAFF. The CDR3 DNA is TGTGCCAGCAGCCAAGCGTTGAACACTGAAGCTTTCTTT.

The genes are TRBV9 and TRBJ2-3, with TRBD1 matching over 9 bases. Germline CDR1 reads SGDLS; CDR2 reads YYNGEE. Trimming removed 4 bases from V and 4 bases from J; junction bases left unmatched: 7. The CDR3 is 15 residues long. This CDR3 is CASSPTGGWADTQYF. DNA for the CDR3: TGTGCCAGCAGCCCAACAGGGGGCTGGGCAGATACGCAGTATTTT.

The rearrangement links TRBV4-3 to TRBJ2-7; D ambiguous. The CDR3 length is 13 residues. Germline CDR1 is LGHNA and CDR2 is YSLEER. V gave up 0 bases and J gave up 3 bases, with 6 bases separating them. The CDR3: CASSQDTFYEQYF. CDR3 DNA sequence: TGCGCCAGCAGCCAAGATACGTTCTACGAGCAGTACTTC.

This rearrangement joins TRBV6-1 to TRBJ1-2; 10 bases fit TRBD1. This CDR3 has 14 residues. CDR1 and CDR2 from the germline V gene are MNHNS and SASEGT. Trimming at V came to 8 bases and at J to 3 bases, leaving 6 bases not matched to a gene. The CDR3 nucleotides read TGTGCCAGCGCGGGGACAGGGGCTGACTATGGCTACACCTTC. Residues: CASAGTGADYGYTF.

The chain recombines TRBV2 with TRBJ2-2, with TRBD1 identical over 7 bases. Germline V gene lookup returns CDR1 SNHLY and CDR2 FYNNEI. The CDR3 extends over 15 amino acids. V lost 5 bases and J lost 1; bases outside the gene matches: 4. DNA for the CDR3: TGTGCCAGCAGTCCACAGGGGTTGAACACCGGGGAGCTGTTTTTT. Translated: CASSPQGLNTGELFF.

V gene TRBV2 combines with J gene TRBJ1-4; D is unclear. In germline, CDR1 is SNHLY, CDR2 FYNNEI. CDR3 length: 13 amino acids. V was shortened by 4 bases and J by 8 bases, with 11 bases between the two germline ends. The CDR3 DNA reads TGTGCCAGCAGTGGTACGGTTGGAGAAAAACTGTTTTTT. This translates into CASSGTVGEKLFF.

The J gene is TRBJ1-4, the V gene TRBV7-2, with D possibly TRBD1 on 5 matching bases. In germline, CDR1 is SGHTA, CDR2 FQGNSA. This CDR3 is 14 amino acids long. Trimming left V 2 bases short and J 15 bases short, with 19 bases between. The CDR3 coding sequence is TGTGCCAGCAGCTTAATAGGGTCCCGAGGGGAAATGTTTTTT. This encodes CASSLIGSRGEMFF. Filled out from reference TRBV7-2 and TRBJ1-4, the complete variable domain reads GAGVSQSPSNKVTEKGKDVELRCDPISGHTALYWYRQSLGQGLEFLIYFQGNSAPDKSGLPSDRFSAERTGGSVSTLTIQRTQQEDSAVYLCASSLIGSRGEMFFGSGTQLSVL.

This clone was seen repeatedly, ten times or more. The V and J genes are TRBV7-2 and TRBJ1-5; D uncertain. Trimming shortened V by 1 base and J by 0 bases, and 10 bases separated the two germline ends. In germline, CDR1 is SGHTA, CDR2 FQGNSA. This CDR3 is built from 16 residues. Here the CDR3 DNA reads TGTGCCAGCAGCTTAGACATTGCCGATAGCAATCAGCCCCAGCATTTT. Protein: CASSLDIADSNQPQHF.

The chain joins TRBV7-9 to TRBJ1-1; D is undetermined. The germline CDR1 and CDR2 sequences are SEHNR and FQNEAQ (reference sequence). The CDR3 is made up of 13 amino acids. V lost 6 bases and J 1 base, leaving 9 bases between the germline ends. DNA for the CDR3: TGTGCCAGCAGTAAAAACCAGAACACTGAAGCTTTCTTT. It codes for CASSKNQNTEAFF.

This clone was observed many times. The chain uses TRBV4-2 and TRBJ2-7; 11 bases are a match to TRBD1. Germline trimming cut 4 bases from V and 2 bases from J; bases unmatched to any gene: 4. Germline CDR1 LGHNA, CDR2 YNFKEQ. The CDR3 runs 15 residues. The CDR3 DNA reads TGTGCCAGCAGCCCTTCGGACAGGGGGCCCTACGAGCAGTACTTC. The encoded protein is CASSPSDRGPYEQYF.

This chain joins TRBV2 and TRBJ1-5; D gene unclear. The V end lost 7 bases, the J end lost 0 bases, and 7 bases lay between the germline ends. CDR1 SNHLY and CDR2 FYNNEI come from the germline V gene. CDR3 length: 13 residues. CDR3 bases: TGTGCCAGCATGCGGGGTAGCAATCAGCCCCAGCATTTT. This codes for CASMRGSNQPQHF.

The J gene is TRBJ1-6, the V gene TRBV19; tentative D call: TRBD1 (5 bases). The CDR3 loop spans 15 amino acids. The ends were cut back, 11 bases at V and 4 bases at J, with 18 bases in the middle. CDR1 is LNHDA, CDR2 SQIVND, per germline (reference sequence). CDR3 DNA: TGTGCCGTGAACCCGACGGGGGGTTATAATTCACCCCTCCACTTT. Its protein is CAVNPTGGYNSPLHF.

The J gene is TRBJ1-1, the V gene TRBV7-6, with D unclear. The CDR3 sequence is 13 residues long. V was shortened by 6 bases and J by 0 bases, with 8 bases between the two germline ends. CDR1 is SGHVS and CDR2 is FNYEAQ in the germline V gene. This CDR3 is CASRRVLNTEAFF. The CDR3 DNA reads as TGTGCCAGCAGGCGAGTTTTGAACACTGAAGCTTTCTTT.

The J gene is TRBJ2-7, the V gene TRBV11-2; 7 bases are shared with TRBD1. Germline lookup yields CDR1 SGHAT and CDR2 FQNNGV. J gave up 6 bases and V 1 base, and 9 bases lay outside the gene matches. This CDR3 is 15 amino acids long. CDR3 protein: CASSLGDSVMGEQYF. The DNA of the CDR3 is TGTGCCAGCAGCTTAGGGGACAGCGTTATGGGCGAGCAGTACTTC.

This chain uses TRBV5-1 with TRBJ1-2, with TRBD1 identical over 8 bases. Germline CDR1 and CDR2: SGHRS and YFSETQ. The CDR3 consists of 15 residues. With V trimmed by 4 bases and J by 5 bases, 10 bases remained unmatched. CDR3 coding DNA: TGCGCCAGCAGCGACGGACAGGGCTTGGCTTATGGCTACACCTTC. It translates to CASSDGQGLAYGYTF.

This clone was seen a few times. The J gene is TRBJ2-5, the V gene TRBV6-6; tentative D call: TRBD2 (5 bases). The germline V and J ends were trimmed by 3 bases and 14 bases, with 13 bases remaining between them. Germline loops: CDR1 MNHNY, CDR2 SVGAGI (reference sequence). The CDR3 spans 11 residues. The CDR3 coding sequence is TGTGCCAGCAGTTATGGTAGAGGACTTTACTTC. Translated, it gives CASSYGRGLYF.

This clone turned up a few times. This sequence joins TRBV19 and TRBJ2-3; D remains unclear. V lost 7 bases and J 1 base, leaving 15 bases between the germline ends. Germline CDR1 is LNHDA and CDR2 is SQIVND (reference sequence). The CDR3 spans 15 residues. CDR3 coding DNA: TGTGCCAGTAAAGGAACAGCCACTCGCACAGATACGCAGTATTTT. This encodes CASKGTATRTDTQYF.

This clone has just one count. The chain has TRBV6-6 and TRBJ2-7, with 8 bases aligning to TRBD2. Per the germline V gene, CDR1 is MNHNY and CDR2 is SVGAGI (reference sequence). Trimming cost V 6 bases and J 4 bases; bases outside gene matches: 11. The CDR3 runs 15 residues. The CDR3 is CASRREGGRSYEQYF. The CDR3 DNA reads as TGTGCCAGCAGGCGGGAAGGCGGGAGGTCTTACGAGCAGTACTTC.

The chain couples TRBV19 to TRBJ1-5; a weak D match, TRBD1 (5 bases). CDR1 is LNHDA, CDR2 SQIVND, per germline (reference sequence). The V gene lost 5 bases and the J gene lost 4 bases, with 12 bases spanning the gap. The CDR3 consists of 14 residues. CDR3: CASSPGHQNQPQHF. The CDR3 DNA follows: TGTGCCAGTAGTCCTGGACACCAAAATCAGCCCCAGCATTTT.

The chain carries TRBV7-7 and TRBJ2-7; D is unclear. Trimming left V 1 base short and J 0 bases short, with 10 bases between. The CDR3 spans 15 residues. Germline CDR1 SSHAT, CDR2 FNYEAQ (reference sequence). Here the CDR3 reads CASSLGPDSSYEQYF. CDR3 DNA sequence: TGTGCCAGCAGCTTAGGCCCGGATAGCTCCTACGAGCAGTACTTC. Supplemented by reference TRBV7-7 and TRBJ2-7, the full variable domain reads GAGVSQSPRYKVTKRGQDVTLRCDPISSHATLYWYQQALGQGPEFLTYFNYEAQPDKSGLPSDRFSAERPEGSISTLTIQRTEQRDSAMYRCASSLGPDSSYEQYFGPGTRLTVT.

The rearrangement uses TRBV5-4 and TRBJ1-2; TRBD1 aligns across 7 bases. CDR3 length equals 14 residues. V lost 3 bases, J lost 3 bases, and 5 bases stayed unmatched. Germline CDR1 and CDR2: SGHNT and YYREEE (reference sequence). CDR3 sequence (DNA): TGTGCCAGCAGCTACCGACAGGGCCACTATGGCTACACCTTC. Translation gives CASSYRQGHYGYTF.